Listed below are T cell receptor beta chains from one sample, sequenced in a study of early T cells in non-severe SARS-CoV-2 infection. MiXCR, run by TCRdb on the 5' RACE reads, gives a single entry per CDR3 protein. The sample has under 85,000 distinct CDR3 sequences; roughly 9.5% are singletons. The material sequenced was whole blood. The receptors shown here come from an adult who was a healthcare worker with PCR-confirmed SARS-CoV-2 infection or an uninfected control (not recorded which). CDR3s include the opening cysteine and the closing phenylalanine or tryptophan. The D gene is left open where the match is weak. Size is stated for part of the rows, as once, few or many counts, or as a class when the clone is expanded.

clone size	V gene	J gene	D gene	CDR3 DNA	CDR3 protein
many	TRBV10-2	TRBJ2-7	TRBD2	TGCGCCAGCACTGGGACTAGCGGGATGAGCGAGCAGTACTTC	CASTGTSGMSEQYF
many	TRBV5-1	TRBJ2-2	TRBD1	TGCGCCAGCAGCCCGCCGGGACAGGGAAACACCGGGGAGCTGTTTTTT	CASSPPGQGNTGELFF
-	TRBV27	TRBJ1-2	-	TGTGCCAGCAGTTCAGGGGTTCCGACTAATGGCTACACCTTC	CASSSGVPTNGYTF
-	TRBV27	TRBJ2-3	TRBD2	TGTGCCAGCAGTTCGGGACTAGCGAGTACTTGGGGCACAGATACGCAGTATTTT	CASSSGLASTWGTDTQYF
-	TRBV5-6	TRBJ2-2	-	TGTGCCAGCAGCTTGGTTAGCGGCGGGAACACCGGGGAGCTGTTTTTT	CASSLVSGGNTGELFF
few	TRBV5-8	TRBJ1-4	-	TGTGCCAGCAGCAGCTCCGGGGCCTACGGTGAAAAACTGTTTTTT	CASSSSGAYGEKLFF
medium-sized	TRBV7-2	TRBJ1-1	-	TGTGCCAGCAGCTTAGAGGGGAACACTGAAGCTTTCTTT	CASSLEGNTEAFF
many	TRBV6-5	TRBJ2-7	TRBD1	TGTGCCAGCAGCCCTCGGGACAGGGGCGAGCAGTACTTC	CASSPRDRGEQYF
many	TRBV2	TRBJ2-1	-	TGTGCCAGCAGGGAGGCGGCAGCAAACAATGAGCAGTTCTTC	CASREAAANNEQFF
-	TRBV7-9	TRBJ2-5	-	TGTGCCAGCAGCCCGGGACCTTTGGAGACCCAGTACTTC	CASSPGPLETQYF
few	TRBV2	TRBJ2-1	-	TGTGCCAGCAACGACTTTAGCTCCTACAATGAGCAGTTCTTC	CASNDFSSYNEQFF
-	TRBV4-3	TRBJ2-1	-	TGCGCCAGCAGCCAAGAGGGTAGCTCCTACAATGAGCAGTTCTTC	CASSQEGSSYNEQFF
many	TRBV12-3/TRBV12-4	TRBJ2-2	TRBD1	TGTGCCAGCCAGGGACAGGGGCACACCGGGGAGCTGTTTTTT	CASQGQGHTGELFF
medium-sized	TRBV7-2	TRBJ2-3	-	TGTGCCAGCAGCCTAGGTTTCAAAGATACGCAGTATTTT	CASSLGFKDTQYF
-	TRBV5-1	TRBJ2-3	TRBD1	TGCGCCAGCAGCTTTCAGGGGGCGCAGTATTTT	CASSFQGAQYF
-	TRBV15	TRBJ2-7	-	TGTGCCACCAGCACTCCGGGGGTCGCCGGCCACGAGCAGTACTTC	CATSTPGVAGHEQYF
many	TRBV7-6	TRBJ2-2	-	TGTGCCAGCAGCTTAAATGTAGCTGGAAGCGGGGAGCTGTTTTTT	CASSLNVAGSGELFF
many	TRBV20-1	TRBJ2-1	-	TGCAGTGCTAGTACCACCTACAATGAGCAGTTCTTC	CSASTTYNEQFF
-	TRBV11-2	TRBJ2-1	TRBD2	TGTGCCAGCAGCTTATCTAGGACGGGGGGATACAATGAGCAGTTCTTC	CASSLSRTGGYNEQFF
many	TRBV6-7	TRBJ2-1	TRBD2	TGTGCCAGCAGTTACCGGGAGGGACTAGCGGGCTCCTACAATGAGCAGTTCTTC	CASSYREGLAGSYNEQFF
many	TRBV11-2	TRBJ2-2	-	TGTGCCAGCAGCCCCACCGGGGAGCTGTTTTTT	CASSPTGELFF
many	TRBV20-1	TRBJ2-3	-	TGCAGTGCTAGACCGGGGGGCAAAGATACGCAGTATTTT	CSARPGGKDTQYF
many	TRBV6-2/TRBV6-3	TRBJ2-4	-	TGTGCCAGCAGTTCCGGGACCTCACGGCTTCAGTACTTC	CASSSGTSRLQYF
many	TRBV30	TRBJ2-7	-	TGTGCCTGGAGTGTTAGGACCACAGGGGAGCAGTACTTC	CAWSVRTTGEQYF
-	TRBV7-9	TRBJ2-5	-	TGTGCCAGCAGCCCCCTAGAGACCCAGTACTTC	CASSPLETQYF
few	TRBV5-1	TRBJ1-2	TRBD1	TGCGCCAGCAGCTTGGGACAGGGTAGGCGATTCTACACCTTC	CASSLGQGRRFYTF
few	TRBV6-5	TRBJ2-5	TRBD2	TGTGCCAGCAGTATCGGCGCGACTAGCGCAGAGACCCAGTACTTC	CASSIGATSAETQYF
many	TRBV30	TRBJ1-3	-	TGTGCCTGGAAGAACCAAGGAGTCTCTGGAAACACCATATATTTT	CAWKNQGVSGNTIYF
once	TRBV12-3/TRBV12-4	TRBJ1-2	-	TGTGCCAGCAGTTTGCCCCGGCGGGTAACGGGTGGCTACACCTTC	CASSLPRRVTGGYTF
many	TRBV3-1	TRBJ1-1	-	TGTGCCAGCAGCCAAGACCGGGGTACTGAAGCTTTCTTT	CASSQDRGTEAFF
-	TRBV21-1	TRBJ2-7	-	TGTGCCAGCAGCAAAGTTTATATCGGCGCCTTAGCCTACGAGCAGTACTTC	CASSKVYIGALAYEQYF
few	TRBV6-1	TRBJ2-3	-	TGTGCCAGCAGTCTTCGCCCGGGACAGACGGGAGCAGATACGCAGTATTTT	CASSLRPGQTGADTQYF
many	TRBV7-9	TRBJ2-1	TRBD2	TGTGCCAGCAGCCCCCGGGGGAGGGAGGAGAACAATGAGCAGTTCTTC	CASSPRGREENNEQFF
-	TRBV6-1	TRBJ2-3	TRBD2	TGTGCCAGCAGTGGGACTAGCGGCCCCACGGGGGCAGATACGCAGTATTTT	CASSGTSGPTGADTQYF
many	TRBV20-1	TRBJ1-1	-	TGCAGTGCGGACCTTTTGGAGAACACTGAAGCTTTCTTT	CSADLLENTEAFF
few	TRBV4-2	TRBJ2-3	-	TGTGCCAGCAGTGGACAGACGAACACAGATACGCAGTATTTT	CASSGQTNTDTQYF
few	TRBV29-1	TRBJ2-3	-	TGCAGCGTTGAAAGGGTGGCCACAGATACGCAGTATTTT	CSVERVATDTQYF
few	TRBV7-9	TRBJ1-3	-	TGTGCACTAGGGACCCACTCTGGAAACACCATATATTTT	CALGTHSGNTIYF
few	TRBV27	TRBJ1-6	-	TGTGCCAGCAGTTTTACAGATTATTCACCCCTCCACTTT	CASSFTDYSPLHF
many	TRBV7-2	TRBJ2-7	TRBD1	TGTGCCAGCAGCTCGCGGACAGGGGAGTTCTACGAGCAGTACTTC	CASSSRTGEFYEQYF
-	TRBV6-5	TRBJ2-7	TRBD2	TGTGCCAGCAGTCCTCGGACTAGCGGGCTCAAGCAGTACTTC	CASSPRTSGLKQYF
few	TRBV5-5	TRBJ2-3	-	TGTGCCAGCAGCTGGGCCGTCGGGGGCACAGATACGCAGTATTTT	CASSWAVGGTDTQYF
-	TRBV28	TRBJ1-2	TRBD1	TGTGCCACCTCACCGGGACAGAGGGACTACACCTTC	CATSPGQRDYTF
many	TRBV6-5	TRBJ2-7	-	TGTGCCAGCAGTTACTCTGGCGGGATCCACGAGCAGTACTTC	CASSYSGGIHEQYF
few	TRBV20-1	TRBJ1-2	-	TGCAGTGCTAGAGCCCGCGGGGGGCCGTTCGGCTACACCTTC	CSARARGGPFGYTF
many	TRBV14	TRBJ2-1	-	TGTGCCAGCAGCCAGCGAACCTCCAATGAGCAGTTCTTC	CASSQRTSNEQFF
few	TRBV7-9	TRBJ1-1	-	TGTGCCAGCAGCTTCGGGGGACACAATGAAGCTTTCTTT	CASSFGGHNEAFF
few	TRBV7-9	TRBJ1-4	-	TGTGCCAGCAGCGAACAGAACGAAAAACTGTTTTTT	CASSEQNEKLFF
many	TRBV19	TRBJ2-1	TRBD2	TGTGCCAGTAGTGCTGACATGGGACTAGCGGGAGGGAGGAATGAGCAGTTCTTC	CASSADMGLAGGRNEQFF
many	TRBV2	TRBJ2-3	-	TGTGCCAGCAACCCGGTAAAGACAGATACGCAGTATTTT	CASNPVKTDTQYF
few	TRBV4-3	TRBJ2-7	-	TGCGCCAGCAGCCACGAGGGATACGAGCAGTACTTC	CASSHEGYEQYF
few	TRBV12-3/TRBV12-4	TRBJ1-4	TRBD1	TGTGCCAGCAGTTTCAAGGGACAGTCCCATGAAAAACTGTTTTTT	CASSFKGQSHEKLFF
-	TRBV28	TRBJ2-7	TRBD2	TGTGCCTCGAGACTAGCGGGGGTTTACGAGCAGTACTTC	CASRLAGVYEQYF
few	TRBV6-6	TRBJ2-1	TRBD2	TGTGCCAGCAGCCCGGGACTAGCGGAGTCGATCTACAATGAGCAGTTCTTC	CASSPGLAESIYNEQFF
many	TRBV3-1	TRBJ2-6	-	TGTGCCAGCAGCCAAGACGGGAGCTCTGGGGCCAACGTCCTGACTTTC	CASSQDGSSGANVLTF
-	TRBV7-8	TRBJ1-6	-	TGTGCCAGCAGCCGCCGGGACATTAATTCACCCCTCCACTTT	CASSRRDINSPLHF
many	TRBV20-1	TRBJ1-4	TRBD1	TGCAGTGCTATGGGACAGGGGGCACAGGAACTGTTTTTT	CSAMGQGAQELFF